These T cell receptor beta chains were read from a single sample in a study of shared clonotypes between healthy human individuals. Libraries were prepared by immunoSEQ multiplex PCR; TCRdb keeps only in-frame clonotypes and omits some of them. The data show about 2.3 million clones, 85% to 95% seen once. Sequencing was carried out using naive CD4+ T cells from PBMCs. The receptors originated from a man younger than 30 in good health. Some clones in this sample may be carry-over from other donors' samples. Each CDR3 is given with its conserved first and last residue. A D gene is named only where the DNA matches it firmly. Not every row has a clone size; where given, it reads once, few, many or a size class.

v_gene	d_gene	abundance	j_gene	CDR3nt	CDR3aa
TRBV11-2	NA	few	TRBJ2-7	TGTGCCAGCAGCTTGAACGGCCACTCGTACGAGCAGTACTTC	CASSLNGHSYEQYF
TRBV18	NA	few	TRBJ1-1	TGTGCCAGCTCACCAAGTGGGACGGGGCATGAAGCTTTCTTT	CASSPSGTGHEAFF
TRBV19	NA	NA	TRBJ1-2	TGTGCCAGTAGTAATACCGGGACTTTAACTTGGGGCTACACCTTC	CASSNTGTLTWGYTF
TRBV9	NA	NA	TRBJ2-3	TGTGCCAGCAGCGTAGTAGGGGAAGGTACGCAGTATTTT	CASSVVGEGTQYF
TRBV7-3	NA	NA	TRBJ2-7	TGTGCCAGCAGCTTGGACAGCGGGAACTACGAGCAGTACTTC	CASSLDSGNYEQYF
TRBV10-2	NA	NA	TRBJ2-2	TGCGCCACCAACGTCCGGACGGACACCGGGGAGCTGTTTTTT	CATNVRTDTGELFF
TRBV28	NA	NA	TRBJ2-5	TGTGCCAGCAGTTCCCCCATCGACAGGTTGGGTGAGACCCAGTACTTC	CASSSPIDRLGETQYF
TRBV28	TRBD1	NA	TRBJ2-7	TGTGCCAGCAGTTTATACACAGGGGGGATCTACGAGCAGTACTTC	CASSLYTGGIYEQYF
TRBV6-5	TRBD2	NA	TRBJ2-5	TGTGCCAGCATCGGCTGGGGACTAGCCGGGGAGACCCAGTACTTC	CASIGWGLAGETQYF
TRBV28	NA	NA	TRBJ2-1	TGTGCCAGCAGTTTCCCAGGGCACAATGAGCAGTTCTTC	CASSFPGHNEQFF
TRBV2	NA	NA	TRBJ1-1	TGTGCCAGCAGTCCGGACACTGAAGCTTTCTTT	CASSPDTEAFF
TRBV6-1	TRBD1	NA	TRBJ2-7	TGTGCCAGCAGTGAAGCGTCCACAGGGGGCTGGGGCGAGCAGTACTTC	CASSEASTGGWGEQYF
TRBV7-7	NA	NA	TRBJ2-2	TGTGCCAGCAGCTTAGGGGCCTCGTCCGGGGAGCTGTTTTTT	CASSLGASSGELFF
TRBV9	NA	NA	TRBJ2-1	TGTGCCAGCAGCGTTGGGCCTACAGGGAGCTCCTACAATGAGCAGTTCTTC	CASSVGPTGSSYNEQFF
TRBV12-5	TRBD2	NA	TRBJ2-1	TGTGCTAGTGGTTTGGTAGCGGGAAGCTCCTACAATGAGCAGTTCTTC	CASGLVAGSSYNEQFF
TRBV2	NA	NA	TRBJ1-2	TGTGCCACCTCATCGGTGGGAACGGAAGGCTACACCTTC	CATSSVGTEGYTF
TRBV7-8	TRBD2	NA	TRBJ2-7	TGTGCCAGCAGCTTAGGATCTCGGCTAGCGGGAGGCCTAAAGGCCTACGAGCAGTACTTC	CASSLGSRLAGGLKAYEQYF
TRBV28	NA	NA	TRBJ2-5	TGTGCCAGCATTGGCTGGACAGCACAAGAGACCCAGTACTTC	CASIGWTAQETQYF
TRBV6-1	NA	NA	TRBJ2-3	TGTGCCAGCGGGGGAACTAACCACCACACAGATACGCAGTATTTT	CASGGTNHHTDTQYF